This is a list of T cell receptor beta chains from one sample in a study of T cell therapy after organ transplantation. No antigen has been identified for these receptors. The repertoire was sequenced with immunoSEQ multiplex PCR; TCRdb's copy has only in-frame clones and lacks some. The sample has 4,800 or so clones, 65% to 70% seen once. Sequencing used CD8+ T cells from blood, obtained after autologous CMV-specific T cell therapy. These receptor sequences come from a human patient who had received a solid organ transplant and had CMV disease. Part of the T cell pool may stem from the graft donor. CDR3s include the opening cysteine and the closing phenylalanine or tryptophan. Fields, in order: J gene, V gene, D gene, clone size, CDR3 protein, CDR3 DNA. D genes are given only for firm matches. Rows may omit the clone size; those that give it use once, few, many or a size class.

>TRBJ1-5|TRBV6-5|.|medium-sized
CASSYSNVQPQHF
TGTGCCAGCAGTTACTCGAACGTGCAGCCCCAGCATTTT
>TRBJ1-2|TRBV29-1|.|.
CSVESGAFYGYTF
TGCAGCGTTGAATCCGGAGCCTTCTATGGCTACACCTTC
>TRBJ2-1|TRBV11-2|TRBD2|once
CASSLSGGPGNEQFF
TGTGCCAGCAGCTTATCGGGGGGGCCGGGCAATGAGCAGTTCTTC
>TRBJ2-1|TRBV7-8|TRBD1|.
CAVHRNRDRGYNEQFF
TGTGCCGTCCACCGAAATAGAGACAGGGGCTACAATGAGCAGTTCTTC
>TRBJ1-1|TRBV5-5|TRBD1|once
CASSTKNRGTEAFF
TGTGCCAGCAGCACAAAAAACAGGGGCACTGAAGCTTTCTTT
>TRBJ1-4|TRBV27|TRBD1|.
CASSNRGLNEKLFF
TGTGCCAGCAGTAACAGGGGCTTAAATGAAAAACTGTTTTTT
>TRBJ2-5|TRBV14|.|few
CASSQDLVTETQYF
TGTGCCAGCAGCCAAGATCTCGTCACAGAGACCCAGTACTTC
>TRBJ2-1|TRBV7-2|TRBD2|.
CASSRERTSGSYLGEQFF
TGTGCCAGCAGCCGCGAACGGACTAGCGGGAGTTACCTCGGTGAGCAGTTCTTC
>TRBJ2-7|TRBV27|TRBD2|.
CASTPRLAGSYEQYF
TGTGCCAGCACTCCCCGGCTAGCGGGATCCTACGAGCAGTACTTC
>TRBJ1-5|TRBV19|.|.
CASSSWTGQPQHF
TGTGCCAGTAGTTCCTGGACGGGTCAGCCCCAGCATTTT
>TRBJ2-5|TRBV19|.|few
CASSIGTWGQETQYF
TGTGCCAGTAGTATTGGGACCTGGGGGCAAGAGACCCAGTACTTC
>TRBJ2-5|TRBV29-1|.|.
CSTGDGEETQYF
TGCAGCACGGGAGACGGTGAGGAGACCCAGTACTTC
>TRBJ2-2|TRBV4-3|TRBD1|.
CASSQDTGVLTGELFF
TGCGCCAGCAGCCAGGACACAGGGGTTCTCACCGGGGAGCTGTTTTTT
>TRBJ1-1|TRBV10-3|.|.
CAISEGGTEAFF
TGTGCCATCAGTGAGGGGGGCACTGAAGCTTTCTTT
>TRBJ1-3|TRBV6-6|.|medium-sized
CASSYGPQGRGNTIYF
TGTGCCAGCAGTTACGGCCCCCAGGGGAGAGGAAACACCATATATTTT
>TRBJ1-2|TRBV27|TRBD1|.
CASTPSTGYYGYTF
TGTGCCAGCACCCCATCGACAGGGTATTATGGCTACACCTTC
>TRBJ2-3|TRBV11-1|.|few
CASSWQTFTDTQYF
TGTGCCAGCAGCTGGCAGACTTTCACAGATACGCAGTATTTT
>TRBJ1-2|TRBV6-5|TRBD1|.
CASSYSNVGGGFGYTF
TGTGCCAGCAGTTACTCGAATGTGGGAGGGGGCTTTGGCTACACCTTC
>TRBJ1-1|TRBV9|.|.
CASSVEGHGEAFF
TGTGCCAGCAGCGTAGAGGGGCATGGTGAAGCTTTCTTT
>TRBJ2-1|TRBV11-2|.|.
CASSFRLGHQFF
TGTGCCAGCAGCTTTCGTTTGGGCCATCAGTTCTTC
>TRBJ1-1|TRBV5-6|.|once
CASSNHDLRGLGTEAFF
TGTGCCAGCAGCAATCACGATTTACGGGGCCTGGGGACTGAAGCTTTCTTT
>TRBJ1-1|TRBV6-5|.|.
CAISELQGTEAFF
TGTGCCATCAGCGAATTACAGGGAACTGAAGCTTTCTTT
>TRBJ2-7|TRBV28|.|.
CASMRDSYEQYF
TGTGCCAGCATGCGGGATTCCTACGAGCAGTACTTC
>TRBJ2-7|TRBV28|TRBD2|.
CASSKLAGGPYEQYF
TGTGCCAGCAGCAAACTAGCGGGAGGGCCTTACGAGCAGTACTTC
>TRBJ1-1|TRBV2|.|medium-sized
CASSAGGAGNTEAFF
TGTGCCAGCAGTGCGGGCGGGGCTGGGAACACTGAAGCTTTCTTT
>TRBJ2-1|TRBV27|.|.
CASSPPGYNEQFF
TGTGCCAGCAGCCCCCCAGGTTACAATGAGCAGTTCTTC
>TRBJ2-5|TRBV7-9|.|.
CASSFHSGQETQYF
TGTGCCAGCAGCTTTCACTCAGGGCAAGAGACCCAGTACTTC
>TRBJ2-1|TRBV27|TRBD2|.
CASSLDRTSSNEQFF
TGTGCCAGCAGTCTTGACCGGACTAGCAGCAATGAGCAGTTCTTC
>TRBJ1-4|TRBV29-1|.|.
CSVEGDLNEKLFF
TGCAGCGTTGAAGGGGACCTTAATGAAAAACTGTTTTTT
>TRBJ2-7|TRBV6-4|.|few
CASSYSNVNEQYF
TGTGCCAGCAGTTACTCGAACGTGAATGAGCAGTACTTC
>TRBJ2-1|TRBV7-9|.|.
CASSSIRDEQFF
TGTGCCAGCAGCTCAATCAGGGATGAGCAGTTCTTC
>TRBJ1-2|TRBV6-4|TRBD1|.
CASSVDRGRGGYTF
TGTGCCAGCAGCGTGGACAGGGGGCGAGGTGGCTACACCTTC
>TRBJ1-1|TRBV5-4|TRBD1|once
CASSVTGSGTEAFF
TGTGCCAGCAGCGTGACAGGGTCCGGCACTGAAGCTTTCTTT
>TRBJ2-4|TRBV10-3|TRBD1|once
CAISEPDRTLAKNIQYF
TGTGCCATCAGTGAGCCGGACAGGACACTAGCCAAAAACATTCAGTACTTC
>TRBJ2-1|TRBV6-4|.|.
CASSDSGGAGYNEQFF
TGTGCCAGCAGTGACTCAGGGGGGGCCGGCTACAATGAGCAGTTCTTC
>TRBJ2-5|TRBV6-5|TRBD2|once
CASRRAGGPGETQYF
TGTGCCAGCAGAAGAGCGGGAGGGCCGGGAGAGACCCAGTACTTC
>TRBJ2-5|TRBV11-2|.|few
CASSSQFGELGAETQYF
TGTGCCAGCAGCTCCCAATTTGGGGAGCTTGGGGCAGAGACCCAGTACTTC
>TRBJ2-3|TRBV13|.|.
CASSTNPGAASTDTQYF
TGTGCCAGCAGCACAAACCCGGGGGCCGCCAGCACAGATACGCAGTATTTT
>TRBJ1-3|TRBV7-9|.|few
CASSSHNSGNTIYF
TGTGCCAGCAGCTCTCACAATTCTGGAAACACCATATATTTT
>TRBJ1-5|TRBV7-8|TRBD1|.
CASSPHQTGLVQPQHF
TGTGCCAGCAGCCCCCACCAGACAGGGCTTGTGCAGCCCCAGCATTTT
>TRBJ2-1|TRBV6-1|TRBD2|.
CASSLERGSYNEQFF
TGTGCCAGCAGCTTAGAGCGGGGCTCGTACAATGAGCAGTTCTTC
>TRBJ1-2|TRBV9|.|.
CASSVVPLDATAGYTF
TGTGCCAGCAGCGTAGTACCCCTCGATGCCACGGCTGGCTACACCTTC
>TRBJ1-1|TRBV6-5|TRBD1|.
CATWTGGISTEAFF
TGTGCCACTTGGACAGGGGGGATCAGCACTGAAGCTTTCTTT
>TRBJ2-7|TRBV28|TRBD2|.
CASRPTSGRSHEQYF
TGTGCCAGCAGGCCGACTAGCGGGAGATCCCACGAGCAGTACTTC
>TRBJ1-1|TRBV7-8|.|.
CASSNPTAPRGTEAFF
TGTGCCAGCAGCAACCCGACGGCCCCTCGGGGCACTGAAGCTTTCTTT
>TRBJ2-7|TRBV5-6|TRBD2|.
CASSSGTSGRNYEQYF
TGTGCCAGCAGCTCCGGGACTAGCGGGAGAAACTACGAGCAGTACTTC
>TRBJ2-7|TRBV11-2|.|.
CASSLGGLGEQYF
TGTGCCAGCAGCTTAGGGGGGCTTGGCGAGCAGTACTTC
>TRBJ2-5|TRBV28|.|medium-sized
CASSLRDTYQETQYF
TGTGCCAGCAGTTTGCGGGACACCTACCAAGAGACCCAGTACTTC
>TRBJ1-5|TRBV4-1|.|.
CASSQDSLDQPQHF
TGCGCCAGCAGCCAAGACAGCCTCGATCAGCCCCAGCATTTT
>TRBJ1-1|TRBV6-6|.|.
CASSPTGWTEAFF
TGTGCCAGCAGTCCCACAGGGTGGACTGAAGCTTTCTTT
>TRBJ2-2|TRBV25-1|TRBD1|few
CASSAWDRVTGELFF
TGTGCCAGCAGTGCCTGGGACAGGGTAACCGGGGAGCTGTTTTTT
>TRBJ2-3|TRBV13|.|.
CASSLGRRSTDTQYF
TGTGCCAGCAGCTTAGGGAGACGTAGCACAGATACGCAGTATTTT
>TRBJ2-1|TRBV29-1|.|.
CSVEDPPDWAGNEQFF
TGCAGCGTTGAGGACCCCCCGGACTGGGCGGGAAATGAGCAGTTCTTC
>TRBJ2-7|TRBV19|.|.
CASSRDGPSSYEQYF
TGTGCCAGTAGTAGGGACGGACCCAGCTCCTACGAGCAGTACTTC
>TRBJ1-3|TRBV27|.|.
CASSYGPPASGNTIYF
TGTGCCAGCAGTTACGGGCCCCCGGCCTCTGGAAACACCATATATTTT
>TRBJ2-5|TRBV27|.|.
CASRAAGETQYF
TGTGCCAGCCGGGCGGCTGGTGAGACCCAGTACTTC
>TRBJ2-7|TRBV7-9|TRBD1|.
CASSFRTGSGYEQYF
TGTGCCAGCAGCTTCAGGACAGGGAGTGGCTACGAGCAGTACTTC
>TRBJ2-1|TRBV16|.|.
CASSQSNSDSSYNEQFF
TGTGCCAGCAGCCAATCGAACAGCGACAGCTCCTACAATGAGCAGTTCTTC
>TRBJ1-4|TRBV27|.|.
CASSESPTQTANNEKLFF
TGTGCCAGCAGTGAGTCCCCCACACAAACAGCTAATAATGAAAAACTGTTTTTT
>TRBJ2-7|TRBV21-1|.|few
CASSTPGTGAYEQYF
TGTGCCAGCAGCACCCCCGGGACAGGGGCCTACGAGCAGTACTTC